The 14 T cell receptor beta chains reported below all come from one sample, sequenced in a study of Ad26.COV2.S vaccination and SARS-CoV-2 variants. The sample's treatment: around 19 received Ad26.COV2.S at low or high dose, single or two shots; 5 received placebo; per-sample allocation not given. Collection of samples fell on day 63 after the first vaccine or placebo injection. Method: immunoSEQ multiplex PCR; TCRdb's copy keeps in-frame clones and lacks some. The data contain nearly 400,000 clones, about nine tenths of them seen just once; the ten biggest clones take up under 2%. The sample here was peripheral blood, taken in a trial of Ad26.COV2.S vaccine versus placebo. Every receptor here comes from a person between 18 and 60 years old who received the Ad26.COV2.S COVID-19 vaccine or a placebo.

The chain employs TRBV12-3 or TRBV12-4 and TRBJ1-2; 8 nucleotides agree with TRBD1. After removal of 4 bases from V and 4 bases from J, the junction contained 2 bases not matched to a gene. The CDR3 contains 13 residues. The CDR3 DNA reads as TGTGCCAGCAGTTCAACAGGGGGCTATGGCTACACCTTC. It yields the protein CASSSTGGYGYTF.

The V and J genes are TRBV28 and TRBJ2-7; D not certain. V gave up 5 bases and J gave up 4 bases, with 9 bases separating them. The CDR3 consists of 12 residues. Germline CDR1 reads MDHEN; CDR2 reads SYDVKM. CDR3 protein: CASSRDGYEQYF. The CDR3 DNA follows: TGTGCCAGCAGTCGTGACGGTTACGAGCAGTACTTC. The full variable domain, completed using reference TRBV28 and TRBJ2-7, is DVKVTQSSRYLVKRTGEKVFLECVQDMDHENMFWYRQDPGLGLRLIYFSYDVKMKEKGDIPEGYSVSREKKERFSLILESASTNQTSMYLCASSRDGYEQYFGPGTRLTVT.

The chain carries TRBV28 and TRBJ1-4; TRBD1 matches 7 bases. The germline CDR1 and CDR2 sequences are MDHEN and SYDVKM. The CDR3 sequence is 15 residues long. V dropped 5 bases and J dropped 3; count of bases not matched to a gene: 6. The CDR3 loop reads CASSDRQGANEKLFF. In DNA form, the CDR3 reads TGTGCCAGCAGTGATCGACAGGGTGCTAATGAAAAACTGTTTTTT.

The CDR3 protein is CASSLDAGNEKLFF. As DNA, the CDR3 is TGCGCCAGCAGCTTGGATGCGGGGAATGAAAAACTGTTTTTT. The J gene is TRBJ1-4, the V gene TRBV5-1; D is unresolved. In germline, CDR1 is SGHRS, CDR2 YFSETQ. V was pared by 0 bases and J by 5 bases, with 8 bases between. This CDR3 contains 14 residues.

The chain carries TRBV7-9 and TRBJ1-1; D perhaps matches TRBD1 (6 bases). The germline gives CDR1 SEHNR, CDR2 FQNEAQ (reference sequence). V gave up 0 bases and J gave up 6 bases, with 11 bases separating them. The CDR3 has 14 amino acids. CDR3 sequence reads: CASSLAQGGSEAFF. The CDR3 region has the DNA TGTGCCAGCAGCTTAGCCCAAGGGGGATCTGAAGCTTTCTTT.

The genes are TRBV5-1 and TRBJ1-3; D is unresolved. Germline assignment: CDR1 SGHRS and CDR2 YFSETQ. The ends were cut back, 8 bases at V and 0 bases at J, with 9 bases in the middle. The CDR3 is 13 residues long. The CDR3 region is CAREGHSGNTIYF. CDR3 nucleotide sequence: TGCGCCAGGGAGGGCCACTCTGGAAACACCATATATTTT.

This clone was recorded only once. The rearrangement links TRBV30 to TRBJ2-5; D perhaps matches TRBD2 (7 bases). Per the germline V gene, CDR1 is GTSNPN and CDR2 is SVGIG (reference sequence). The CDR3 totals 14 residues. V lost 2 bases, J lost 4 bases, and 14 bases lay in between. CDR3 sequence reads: CAWSMRGLGETQYF. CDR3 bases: TGTGCCTGGAGTATGCGGGGGCTCGGAGAGACCCAGTACTTC.

The CDR3 protein is CASSKGGIAGGQFYNEQFF. In DNA, the CDR3 is TGTGCCAGCAGCAAAGGGGGGATAGCGGGAGGGCAGTTCTACAATGAGCAGTTCTTC. The V and J genes are TRBV21-1 and TRBJ2-1; the D call in the table, TRBD2, was not verified against the DNA. TRBV21-1 is an annotated pseudogene. The CDR3 covers 19 residues.

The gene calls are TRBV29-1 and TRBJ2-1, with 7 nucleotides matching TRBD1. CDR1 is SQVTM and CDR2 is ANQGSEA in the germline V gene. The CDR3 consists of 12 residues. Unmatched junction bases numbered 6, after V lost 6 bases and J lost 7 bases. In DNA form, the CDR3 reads TGCAGCGTACGACAGGGTCTTAATGAGCAGTTCTTC. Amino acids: CSVRQGLNEQFF.

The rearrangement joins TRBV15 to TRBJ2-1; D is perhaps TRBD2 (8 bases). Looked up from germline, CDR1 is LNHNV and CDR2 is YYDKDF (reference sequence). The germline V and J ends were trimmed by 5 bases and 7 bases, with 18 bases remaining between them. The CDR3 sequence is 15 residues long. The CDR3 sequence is CATSSQGERENEQFF. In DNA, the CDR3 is TGTGCCACCAGCTCCCAGGGGGAGCGGGAGAATGAGCAGTTCTTC.

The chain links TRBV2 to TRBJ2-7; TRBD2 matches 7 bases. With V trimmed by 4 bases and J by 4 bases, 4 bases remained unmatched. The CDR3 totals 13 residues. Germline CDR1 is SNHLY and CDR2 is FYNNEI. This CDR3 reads CASSGRESYEQYF. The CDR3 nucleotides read TGTGCCAGCAGTGGGCGGGAGAGTTACGAGCAGTACTTC.

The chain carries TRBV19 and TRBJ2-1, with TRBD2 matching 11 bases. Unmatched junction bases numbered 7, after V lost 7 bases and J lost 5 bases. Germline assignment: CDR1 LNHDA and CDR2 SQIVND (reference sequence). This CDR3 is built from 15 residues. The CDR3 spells CASTPLAGGHNEQFF. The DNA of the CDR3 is TGTGCCAGTACCCCTCTAGCGGGAGGCCACAATGAGCAGTTCTTC.

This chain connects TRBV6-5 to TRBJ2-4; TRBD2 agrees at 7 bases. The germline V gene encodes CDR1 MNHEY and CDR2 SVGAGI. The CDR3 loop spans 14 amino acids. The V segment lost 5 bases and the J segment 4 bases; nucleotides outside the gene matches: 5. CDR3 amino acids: CASSPGGTKNIQYF. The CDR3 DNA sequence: TGTGCCAGCAGTCCCGGGGGGACTAAAAACATTCAGTACTTC.

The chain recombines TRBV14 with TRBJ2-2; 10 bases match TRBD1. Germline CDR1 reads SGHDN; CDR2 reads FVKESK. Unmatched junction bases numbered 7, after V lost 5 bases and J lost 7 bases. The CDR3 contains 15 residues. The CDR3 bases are TGTGCCAGCAGCACGACAGGGGGCAAGGGCGGGGAGCTGTTTTTT. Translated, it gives CASSTTGGKGGELFF.